Each of the 18 T cell receptor beta chains below was sequenced from the same sample in a study of shared clonotypes between healthy human individuals (dated by TCRdb to the early 2020s). For the CD8 naive samples, CD45RO-negative cells were positively selected for CCR7, yielding a CD45RA+CCR7+ population from which TemRA cells were excluded. The library relied on the immunoSEQ multiplex PCR assay. Entries here come from immuneACCESS through TCRdb and include only in-frame sequences with V and J called. Some clones fail to appear in such tables; in the studies checked, an unresolved V gene covers under half of the shortfall, and the cause of the remainder is unknown. The sample table holds hundreds of thousands of clones, of which 90% to 97% were seen once. The ten most abundant clones make up roughly 0.1% of the sample. Sequencing was done on a sample of naive CD8+ T cells sorted from blood. Read against the paper, the sample's cell subset or site label means: CD45RA+CCR7+. Receptors originate from a woman aged 30 to 39 in good health.

The chain has TRBV28 and TRBJ2-7; no reliable D call. Germline CDR1 is MDHEN and CDR2 is SYDVKM. Trimming shortened V by 5 bases and J by 6 bases, and 20 bases separated the two germline ends. This CDR3 has 15 amino acids. DNA for the CDR3: TGTGCCAGCAGTGCCCTTAGTCTTTACCCCTCCGAGCAGTACTTC. Translating it yields CASSALSLYPSEQYF.

The chain employs TRBV11-2 and TRBJ2-7, with D possibly matching TRBD2 (6 bases). The V gene lost 6 bases and the J gene lost 3 bases, with 15 bases spanning the gap. Germline lookup yields CDR1 SGHAT and CDR2 FQNNGV. CDR3 length: 14 residues. The CDR3 region is CASSSLMGGYEQYF. The DNA of the CDR3 is TGTGCCAGCAGTTCTCTCATGGGAGGCTACGAGCAGTACTTC.

The chain couples TRBV6-5 to TRBJ2-7; TRBD1 aligns across 11 bases. This CDR3 is 13 amino acids long. V lost 2 bases and J lost 6; bases outside the gene matches: 0. CDR1 is MNHEY and CDR2 is SVGAGI in the germline V gene. The CDR3: CASSYGTGGEQYF. In DNA, the CDR3 is TGTGCCAGCAGTTACGGGACAGGGGGCGAGCAGTACTTC.

CDR3 DNA: TGTGCCAGCAGCGTAGTGGAGGGCGAGCAGTACTTC. This gives the protein CASSVVEGEQYF. The genes are TRBV9 and TRBJ2-7; tentative D call: TRBD2 (6 bases). Trimming pared 0 bases from V and 6 bases from J, leaving 7 bases between. CDR3 length: 12 residues. Germline V lookup: CDR1 SGDLS, CDR2 YYNGEE. Based on the CDR3 plus reference TRBV9 and TRBJ2-7, the full variable domain is DSGVTQTPKHLITATGQRVTLRCSPRSGDLSVYWYQQSLDQGLQFLIQYYNGEERAKGNILERFSAQQFPDLHSELNLSSLELGDSALYFCASSVVEGEQYFGPGTRLTVT.

The J gene is TRBJ1-1, the V gene TRBV5-1; D is ambiguous. V lost 0 bases and J lost 0, with 6 bases in between. CDR1 and CDR2 from the germline V gene are SGHRS and YFSETQ. The CDR3 length is 14 residues. The chain's CDR3 is CASSLDSMNTEAFF. The CDR3, as DNA: TGCGCCAGCAGCTTGGACAGTATGAACACTGAAGCTTTCTTT.

V is TRBV11-1 and J is TRBJ1-4, with D hard to call. Germline CDR1 reads SGHAT; CDR2 reads FQDESV (reference sequence). The CDR3 covers 16 residues. V dropped 4 bases and J dropped 0 bases, with 12 bases sitting between them. CDR3 region: CASSSGTDATNEKLFF. The CDR3 coding sequence is TGTGCCAGCAGCTCGGGCACAGACGCAACTAATGAAAAACTGTTTTTT.

Here the CDR3 DNA reads TGTGCCAGCAGCCCAGGTTACGGCAGCAATCAGCCCCAGCATTTT. It is translated as CASSPGYGSNQPQHF. The chain is built from TRBV7-8 and TRBJ1-5, with D unclear. The CDR3 is 15 amino acids. Trimming shortened V by 5 bases and J by 1 base, and 12 bases separated the two germline ends. Per the germline V gene, CDR1 is SGHVS and CDR2 is FQNEAQ.

The chain is built from TRBV2 and TRBJ2-1; the match to TRBD2 covers 13 bases. J was trimmed by 9 bases and V by 5 bases; bases with no gene match: 13. Germline CDR1 SNHLY, CDR2 FYNNEI. This CDR3 comprises 17 residues. The CDR3 region is CASSPGSLAGGGGEQFF. The CDR3 DNA is TGTGCCAGCAGTCCAGGGTCACTAGCGGGAGGGGGTGGTGAGCAGTTCTTC.

The V and J genes are TRBV5-8 and TRBJ2-7, with D perhaps being TRBD1 or TRBD2 (6 bases each). The CDR3 runs to 15 residues. Trimming left V 0 bases short and J 2 bases short, with 12 bases between. Germline assignment: CDR1 SGHTS and CDR2 YDEGEE. The CDR3 loop is CASSLGGTTTYEQYF. The CDR3, as DNA: TGTGCCAGCAGCTTGGGCGGGACAACAACCTACGAGCAGTACTTC. Complete variable domain (other parts from reference TRBV5-8 and TRBJ2-7): EAGVTQSPTHLIKTRGQQATLRCSPISGHTSVYWYQQALGLGLQFLLWYDEGEERNRGNFPPRFSGRQFPNYSSELNVNALELEDSALYLCASSLGGTTTYEQYFGPGTRLTVT.

The rearrangement joins TRBV19 to TRBJ2-1; D unclear. Per the germline V gene, CDR1 is LNHDA and CDR2 is SQIVND (reference sequence). The CDR3 totals 15 residues. V was cut by 9 bases and J by 7 bases, with 22 bases left in between. For the CDR3, the DNA is TGTGCCAGCAGTGCTCCGATAGGGAATTCGAATGAGCAGTTCTTC. Amino acid sequence: CASSAPIGNSNEQFF.

This chain uses TRBV28 with TRBJ1-2; the match to TRBD1 covers 8 bases. The V segment lost 6 bases and the J segment 9 bases; nucleotides outside the gene matches: 9. Germline values: CDR1 MDHEN, CDR2 SYDVKM. The CDR3 is made up of 13 amino acids. CDR3 protein: CASSYGQGWSYTF. The CDR3 DNA reads TGTGCCAGCAGCTATGGACAGGGATGGAGCTACACCTTC.

The chain couples TRBV7-8 to TRBJ2-7; 8 positions match TRBD1. CDR1 SGHVS and CDR2 FQNEAQ come from the germline V gene. The CDR3 is 14 amino acids. Trimming took 6 bases from V and 2 from J; bases not matched to a gene: 6. The CDR3 DNA follows: TGTGCCAGCAGTGGGGACAGGAGCACCTACGAGCAGTACTTC. Translation gives CASSGDRSTYEQYF.

V is TRBV27 and J is TRBJ2-7, with D tentatively TRBD1 (6 bases). The CDR3 length is 14 residues. V was pared by 5 bases and J by 3 bases, with 14 bases between. Per the germline V gene, CDR1 is MNHEY and CDR2 is SMNVEV (reference sequence). This CDR3 reads CASSPQNRDYEQYF. For the CDR3, the DNA is TGTGCCAGCAGTCCCCAAAACAGGGACTACGAGCAGTACTTC.

The chain recombines TRBV13 with TRBJ2-7, with a possible D match to TRBD1 (5 bases). The CDR3 has 14 residues. CDR1 is PRHDT, CDR2 FYEKMQ, per germline (reference sequence). Trimming took off 2 bases at V and 9 bases at J, with 17 bases between the two ends. In DNA, the CDR3 is TGTGCCAGCAGCTTAATGACAGAACAGCGCGGGCAGTACTTC. The encoded protein is CASSLMTEQRGQYF.

The gene calls are TRBV5-1 and TRBJ1-2; 11 bases are a match to TRBD1. CDR3 length equals 15 residues. The V and J ends lost 3 bases and 3 bases, in that order; junction bases with no gene match: 4. CDR1 SGHRS and CDR2 YFSETQ come from the germline V gene. CDR3 DNA sequence: TGCGCCAGCAGCTCGGGGACAGGGGGTTACTATGGCTACACCTTC. Protein sequence: CASSSGTGGYYGYTF.

The chain couples TRBV7-9 to TRBJ2-1; 14 nucleotides agree with TRBD2. CDR1 SEHNR and CDR2 FQNEAQ come from the germline V gene (reference sequence). The ends lost 8 bases at V and 8 bases at J; junction bases unmatched: 5. The CDR3 sequence is 14 residues long. The CDR3 sequence is CASSRLAGGHEQFF. In nucleotides, the CDR3 is TGTGCCAGCTCTCGACTAGCGGGAGGGCATGAGCAGTTCTTC.

On this clone itself: At the DNA level, this CDR3 is encoded by other sequences in the same sample as well. The rearrangement joins TRBV11-2 to TRBJ2-7, with D tentatively TRBD2 (5 bases). The germline V and J ends were trimmed by 1 base and 0 bases, with 7 bases remaining between them. Germline V gene lookup returns CDR1 SGHAT and CDR2 FQNNGV. The CDR3 length is 14 residues. The chain's CDR3 is CASSLGGSSYEQYF. CDR3 nucleotide sequence: TGTGCCAGCAGCTTAGGCGGGTCCTCCTACGAGCAGTACTTC.

This clone was seen a few times. The chain has TRBV5-4 and TRBJ1-1; D gene unclear. CDR3 size: 11 residues. Germline V gene data show CDR1 as SGHNT and CDR2 as YYREEE (reference sequence). V was trimmed by 3 bases and J by 4 bases, leaving 4 bases between them. The CDR3 region has the DNA TGTGCCAGCAGCTATGCCACTGAAGCTTTCTTT. This codes for CASSYATEAFF. The full variable domain, completed using reference TRBV5-4 and TRBJ1-1, is ETGVTQSPTHLIKTRGQQVTLRCSSQSGHNTVSWYQQALGQGPQFIFQYYREEENGRGNFPPRFSGLQFPNYSSELNVNALELDDSALYLCASSYATEAFFGQGTRLTVV.